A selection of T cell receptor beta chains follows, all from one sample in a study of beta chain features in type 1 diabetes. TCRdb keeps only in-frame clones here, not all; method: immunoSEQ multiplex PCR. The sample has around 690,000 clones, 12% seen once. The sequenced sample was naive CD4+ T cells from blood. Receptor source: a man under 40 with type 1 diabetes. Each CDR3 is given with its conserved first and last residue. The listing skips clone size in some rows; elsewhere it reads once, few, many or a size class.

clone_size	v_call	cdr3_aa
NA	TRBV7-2	CASSLLRNTGELFF
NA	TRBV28	CASSYRGRAFF
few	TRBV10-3	CAISENGNEKLFF
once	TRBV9	CASSVGASGGFNEQFF
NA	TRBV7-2	CASSLEVSYEQYF
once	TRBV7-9	CASSSLNQPQHF
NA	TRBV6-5	CASSSGGGYGYTF
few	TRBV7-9	CASSATRDITYNEQFF
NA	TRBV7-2	CASSLDWRDTQYF
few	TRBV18	CASSPLGPYSDEQFF
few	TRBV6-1	CASSGGSYEQYF
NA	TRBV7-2	CASSLVGTGESYGYTF